The T cell receptor (beta chain) under discussion was sequenced for a study of blood T cell repertoires in COVID-19. Looking at the study overall: Sample material is recorded as cDNA or gDNA derived from T cells, B-cell-depleted T cells, or PBMCs.

As handled by the study authors: Reference gene primer amplification gave nucleated cell count estimates. Profiling relied on immunoSEQ multiplex PCR, and the TCRdb table lists in-frame clones only, not all of them. V, J and clone size are taken as reported in that table, and D and trimming were inferred from the DNA itself. In the table there are 100,000 to 120,000 clones, about 83% of which are singletons. Germline V lookup: CDR1 MNHEY, CDR2 SVGAGI. Losses at the gene ends were 4 bases for V and 3 bases for J; bases not matched to a gene: 5. The CDR3 runs to 16 residues. The TCR comes from a woman aged 70-85 years with acute or convalescent COVID-19. The sequencing sample was made of peripheral blood. The chain employs TRBV6-5 and TRBJ2-3; 12 nucleotides agree with TRBD1. The CDR3: CASSSRDRGQTDTQYF. In DNA, the CDR3 is TGTGCCAGCAGTTCACGGGACAGGGGGCAGACAGATACGCAGTATTTT.